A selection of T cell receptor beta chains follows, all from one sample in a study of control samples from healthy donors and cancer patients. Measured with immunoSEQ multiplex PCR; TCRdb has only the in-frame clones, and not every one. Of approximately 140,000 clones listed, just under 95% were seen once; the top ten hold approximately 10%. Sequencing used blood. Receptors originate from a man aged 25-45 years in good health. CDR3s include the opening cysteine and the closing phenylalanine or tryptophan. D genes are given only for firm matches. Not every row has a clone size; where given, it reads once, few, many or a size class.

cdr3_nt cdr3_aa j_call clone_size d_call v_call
TGTGCCAGTAGGGGGACAGCCATGAACACTGAAGCTTTCTTT CASRGTAMNTEAFF TRBJ1-1 - TRBD1 TRBV19
TGTGCCTGGTGTGGTGTCTCCTACAATGAGCAGTTCTTC CAWCGVSYNEQFF TRBJ2-1 - - TRBV30
TGTGCCAGCAGCATCGGACTAGCGGGAGACACCGGGGAGCTGTTTTTT CASSIGLAGDTGELFF TRBJ2-2 - TRBD2 TRBV11-2
TGTGCCAGCAGTTTATCGAGAGACAAGGGCCAGCCCCAGCATTTT CASSLSRDKGQPQHF TRBJ1-5 once - TRBV27
TGTGCCAGCAGTGTTGAGTGGACAGGGGGCTACACCTTC CASSVEWTGGYTF TRBJ1-2 - TRBD1 TRBV2
TGTGCCAGCAGCCGCGGGACCGGGACAACTATAGCGGGAGGGCAGTACTTC CASSRGTGTTIAGGQYF TRBJ2-7 - TRBD2 TRBV7-2
TGTGCCAGCAGTGTTTATGGGGGGAAGGTTCAGCCCCAGCATTTT CASSVYGGKVQPQHF TRBJ1-5 - - TRBV2
TGTGCCTGGAGTGTATGGCGTCCGGGCACTGAAGCTTTCTTT CAWSVWRPGTEAFF TRBJ1-1 few - TRBV30
TGTGCCAGCAGGTCCGGACTGTTTAGCACAGATACGCAGTATTTT CASRSGLFSTDTQYF TRBJ2-3 - - TRBV7-9
TGTGCCAGTAGCAAACGAGCGCCGTGGGAGAGCGGGAGGGACGACGGGGAGCTGTTTTTT CASSKRAPWESGRDDGELFF TRBJ2-2 - TRBD2 TRBV19
TGTGCCAGTAGTGTGAGATCGGGGGGCACTGAAGCTTTCTTT CASSVRSGGTEAFF TRBJ1-1 - - TRBV19
TGTGCCAGCAGTGAATTCGGGAGAAACTACGAGCAGTACTTC CASSEFGRNYEQYF TRBJ2-7 - - TRBV6-1
TGTGCCAGCAGCTTAGAGAGGACTAGCGGGAGAACAGATACGCAGTATTTT CASSLERTSGRTDTQYF TRBJ2-3 - TRBD2 TRBV7-8
TGCGCCAGCAGCCAAATCCTGAGGGGAGGCTACACCTTC CASSQILRGGYTF TRBJ1-2 - - TRBV4-1
TGTGCCTGCCGAAGTCCGTATGGCTACACCTTC CACRSPYGYTF TRBJ1-2 - - TRBV30
TGTGCCAGCAGCTTCCGACGCTGGAAAGAGACCCAGTACTTC CASSFRRWKETQYF TRBJ2-5 - - TRBV11-3
TGTGCCAGCAGTATGTCGGGATCTCGTAGCAATCAGCCCCAGCATTTT CASSMSGSRSNQPQHF TRBJ1-5 once - TRBV28
TGTGCCTGGAGTGTCGCGGGAACCGTTAGTATCACAGATACGCAGTATTTT CAWSVAGTVSITDTQYF TRBJ2-3 - - TRBV30
TGTGCCAGCAGTTCCACGGGCCCCCAAGAGACCCAGTACTTC CASSSTGPQETQYF TRBJ2-5 - - TRBV6-2/TRBV6-3
TGTGCCAGCAGCCCCAATTTCGGGCTAGCGGAAAGAATCTACGAGCAGTACTTC CASSPNFGLAERIYEQYF TRBJ2-7 - TRBD2 TRBV7-8
TGTGCCAGCAGTTCCCGGACAGGTAGCTACGAGCAGTACTTC CASSSRTGSYEQYF TRBJ2-7 - TRBD1 TRBV6-6
TGTGCCAGCAGCTTATATAATGACTATGGCTACACCTTC CASSLYNDYGYTF TRBJ1-2 - - TRBV7-2
TGTGCCAGCAAAAGACAGGGCTCCGGGGAGCTGTTTTTT CASKRQGSGELFF TRBJ2-2 - TRBD1 TRBV2
TGTGCCAGCAGCCCTTTGGAGCGGGAGCCGCAAGATACGCAGTATTTT CASSPLEREPQDTQYF TRBJ2-3 - TRBD2 TRBV7-9
TGTGCCAGCAGACCTACGGACCTTGGCAATCAGCCCCAGCATTTT CASRPTDLGNQPQHF TRBJ1-5 - - TRBV2
TGCGCCAGCAGCCAAGATACTAGCGGGAGGGGTATATACGAGCAGTACTTC CASSQDTSGRGIYEQYF TRBJ2-7 - TRBD2 TRBV4-1
TGTGCCAGCAGCCTAACGGGACTAGCGGGAGTCGGTGAGCAGTTCTTC CASSLTGLAGVGEQFF TRBJ2-1 - TRBD2 TRBV7-9
TGTGCCAGCAGCCAAGACCTTAGATCCTACAATGAGCAGTTCTTC CASSQDLRSYNEQFF TRBJ2-1 - - TRBV4-2
TGTGCCAGCAGACCCCAAATTTCGGCGCGCGGAAACACCATATATTTT CASRPQISARGNTIYF TRBJ1-3 - - TRBV2
TGTGCCATCAGTGAGGGGGCTTCTGGAAACACCATATATTTT CAISEGASGNTIYF TRBJ1-3 - - TRBV10-3
TGTGCCTGGAGTGTGGGGGGGAGTAGCTACGAGCAGTACTTC CAWSVGGSSYEQYF TRBJ2-7 - TRBD2 TRBV30